This T cell receptor (beta chain) was obtained from a study of cytomegalovirus exposure and HLA in healthy donors. Per the germline V gene, CDR1 is MNHNY and CDR2 is SVGAGI (reference sequence). Unmatched junction bases numbered 9, after V lost 11 bases and J lost 4 bases. The CDR3 spans 13 residues. A multiplex PCR was run with 60 Vbeta primers and 13 Jbeta primers. The protocol was immunoSEQ multiplex PCR, while the TCRdb copy is restricted to in-frame clones and leaves out a portion. The sample lists 200,000 to 250,000 clones, approximately 81% occurring once. The chain couples TRBV6-6 to TRBJ2-5, with 8 bases that match TRBD2. Sequenced sample: PBMCs. This TCR was sampled from a man aged 25-40 years in good health and CMV-seronegative. The CDR3 sequence: CASHGGGRETQYF. As DNA, the CDR3 is TGTGCCTCCCACGGGGGGGGTAGAGAGACCCAGTACTTC.